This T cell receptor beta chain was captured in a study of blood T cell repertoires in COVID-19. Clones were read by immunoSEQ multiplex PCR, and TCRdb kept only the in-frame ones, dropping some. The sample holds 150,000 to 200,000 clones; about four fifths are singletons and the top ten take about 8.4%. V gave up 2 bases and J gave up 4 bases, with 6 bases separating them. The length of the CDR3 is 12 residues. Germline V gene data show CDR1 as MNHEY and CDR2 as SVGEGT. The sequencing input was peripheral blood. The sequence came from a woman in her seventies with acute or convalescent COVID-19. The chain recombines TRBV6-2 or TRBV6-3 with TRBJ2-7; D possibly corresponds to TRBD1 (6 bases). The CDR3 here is CASSYTGYEQYF. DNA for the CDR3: TGTGCCAGCAGTTACACAGGGTACGAGCAGTACTTC.